The next 27 T cell receptor beta chains were all read from a single sample in a study of read filtering for tumor transcriptome and immune sequencing. The library was built from about 400 ng RNA with molecular barcoded adaptors for alpha/delta and beta/gamma chains. TCRdb independently ran MiXCR on the reads; one entry per CDR3 protein. The profile shows more than 70,000 distinct CDR3 sequences, about 22% of them singletons. Material: a population of CD138-negative cells sorted from bone marrow. These TCRs come from a donor aged 40 or over with multiple myeloma.

This clonotype was observed at least ten times. The J gene is TRBJ2-6, the V gene TRBV29-1; D remains ambiguous. In germline, CDR1 is SQVTM, CDR2 ANQGSEA. This CDR3 region has 13 residues. Trimming pared 5 bases from V and 1 base from J, leaving 6 bases between. CDR3 sequence (DNA): TGCAGCGTTACTCTGTCTGGGGCCAACGTCCTGACTTTC. This translates into CSVTLSGANVLTF.

This clonotype was counted ten times or more. V gene TRBV10-2 combines with J gene TRBJ1-1; D may be TRBD1 (5 bases). Deletions cut 7 bases from V and 5 bases from J, with 14 bases between. Per the germline V gene, CDR1 is WSHSY and CDR2 is SAAADI. The CDR3 contains 13 residues. The CDR3 region has the DNA TGCGCCAGCATTAGGGGCGGTGGGACTGAAGCTTTCTTT. Amino acids: CASIRGGGTEAFF.

In this sample, this clonotype turned up many times. V usage is TRBV5-1 and J usage is TRBJ2-3; TRBD1 aligns across 10 bases. The trim removed 4 bases at V and 3 bases at J, leaving 5 bases unmatched. The CDR3 runs 15 residues. The V gene's germline CDR1 is SGHRS and CDR2 YFSETQ. Written as DNA, the CDR3 is TGCGCCAGCAGCCACCGGGACAGGGGAACAGATACGCAGTATTTT. Amino acid sequence: CASSHRDRGTDTQYF.

This clonotype was found a few times. The V call is TRBV29-1, the J call TRBJ1-2, with 9 positions matching TRBD1. The germline V gene has CDR1 SQVTM and CDR2 ANQGSEA. The CDR3 runs 15 residues. The trim removed 7 bases at V and 3 bases at J, leaving 12 bases unmatched. The CDR3 DNA sequence: TGCAGCGCCGACGCATACAGGGGGCTTGACTATGGCTACACCTTC. Amino acids: CSADAYRGLDYGYTF. The full variable domain, completed using reference TRBV29-1 and TRBJ1-2, is SAVISQKPSRDICQRGTSLTIQCQVDSQVTMMFWYRQQPGQSLTLIATANQGSEATYESGFVIDKFPISRPNLTFSTLTVSNMSPEDSSIYLCSADAYRGLDYGYTFGSGTRLTVV.

This clonotype has only one observation. The chain recombines TRBV29-1 with TRBJ1-2, with 12 nucleotides matching TRBD1. The junction had 2 bases not matched to a gene; V was cut back by 4 bases and J by 2 bases. From germline, CDR1 is SQVTM and CDR2 ANQGSEA. The CDR3 covers 14 residues. The CDR3 DNA follows: TGCAGCGTTGCCGGGACAGGGGGCAACTATGGCTACACCTTC. Its translation is CSVAGTGGNYGYTF.

This clonotype was picked up many times. The CDR3 protein is CASSGSHVAYNEQFF. As DNA, the CDR3 is TGTGCCAGCAGCGGATCCCACGTTGCCTACAATGAGCAGTTCTTC. V gene TRBV2 combines with J gene TRBJ2-1; no definite D call. V was pared by 6 bases and J by 2 bases, with 14 bases between. CDR1 and CDR2 from the germline V gene are SNHLY and FYNNEI. This CDR3 spans 15 amino acids.

This clonotype was found many times. The V and J genes are TRBV25-1 and TRBJ1-1; tentative D call: TRBD1 (5 bases). V was pared by 6 bases and J by 8 bases, with 13 bases between. CDR1 is MGHDK, CDR2 SYGVNS, per germline. This CDR3 spans 12 amino acids. CDR3 loop: CASRIGAGEAFF. CDR3 sequence (DNA): TGTGCCAGCAGAATAGGGGCCGGAGAAGCTTTCTTT.

This clonotype appeared many times. This chain links TRBV7-9 with TRBJ1-2, with 8 bases matching TRBD1. Germline V gene data show CDR1 as SEHNR and CDR2 as FQNEAQ (reference sequence). V shed 3 bases, J shed 6 bases, and the junction held 6 bases outside the gene matches. The CDR3 is made up of 14 amino acids. The CDR3 DNA sequence: TGTGCCAGCAGCTTGTTGGACAGGGACCATGGCTACACCTTC. This sequence encodes CASSLLDRDHGYTF.

As concerns this clonotype: Its ends do not fully match the called genes, so a read error is possible. The chain has TRBV28 and TRBJ2-3; 11 bases map to TRBD2. Per germline, CDR1 MDHEN and CDR2 SYDVKM. The CDR3 runs to 18 residues. The CDR3 spells CAGSFLAGGTASTDTQYF. In DNA, the CDR3 is TGTGCCGGCAGTTTCCTAGCGGGGGGCACCGCTAGCACAGATACGCAGTATTTT.

To note about this clonotype: This may arise from a read error, as a much more abundant clone is one base away. The rearrangement links TRBV28 to TRBJ2-2; D may be TRBD2 (5 bases). Germline V gene lookup returns CDR1 MDHEN and CDR2 SYDVKM. This CDR3 contains 15 residues. This chain's CDR3 is CASSSTPSNTGERFF. The CDR3 DNA reads TGTGCCAGCAGTTCCACCCCCTCGAACACCGGGGAGCGGTTTTTT.

Concerning this clonotype: Given a much more abundant clone one base away, this may be a read error. The chain is built from TRBV5-1 and TRBJ2-2, with D maybe TRBD1 (6 bases). The CDR3 has 14 amino acids. The V gene's germline CDR1 is SGHRS and CDR2 YFSETQ. CDR3 coding DNA: TGCGCCACCAGGGGACGGACGAACACCGGGGAGCTGCTTTTT. Protein sequence: CATRGRTNTGELLF.

The chain has TRBV28 and TRBJ1-5, with D maybe TRBD1 (6 bases). V lost 5 bases and J 3 bases, leaving 11 bases between the germline ends. The germline CDR1 and CDR2 sequences are MDHEN and SYDVKM. This CDR3 has 14 amino acids. The DNA of the CDR3 is TGTGCCAGCAGTGCAACAGGGAACAATCAGCCCCAGCATTTT. Its protein is CASSATGNNQPQHF.

This clonotype was counted many times. The chain employs TRBV4-1 and TRBJ2-7; 7 bases fit TRBD1. The CDR3 covers 11 residues. The V segment lost 5 bases and the J segment 9 bases; nucleotides outside the gene matches: 4. CDR1 MGHRA and CDR2 YSYEKL come from the germline V gene. The CDR3 bases are TGCGCCAGCAGCGAGGGACAGTGGCAGTACTTC. Protein: CASSEGQWQYF.

The rearrangement uses TRBV5-4 and TRBJ2-3, with 8 bases matching TRBD1. The CDR3 length is 15 residues. Per germline, CDR1 SGHNT and CDR2 YYREEE (reference sequence). V dropped 4 bases and J dropped 3; count of bases not matched to a gene: 7. This chain's CDR3 is CASSRDRRRTDTQYF. In DNA form, the CDR3 reads TGTGCCAGCAGCCGGGACAGGCGACGGACAGATACGCAGTATTTT.

This clonotype was seen a handful of times. V and J are TRBV3-1 and TRBJ1-1, with TRBD1 matching 9 bases. The V gene end was trimmed by 3 bases and the J gene end by 4 bases; junction bases not matched to a gene: 6. The CDR3 is 15 residues long. The germline V gene encodes CDR1 LGHDT and CDR2 YNNKEL (reference sequence). CDR3 bases: TGTGCCAGCAGCCAGTTCCGGACAGGGGCCACTGAAGCTTTCTTT. Translating gives CASSQFRTGATEAFF.

Many counts were recorded for this clonotype. The chain is built from TRBV5-1 and TRBJ2-1; D unclear. The germline CDR1 and CDR2 sequences are SGHRS and YFSETQ. Trimming took off 1 base at V and 6 bases at J, with 11 bases between the two ends. CDR3 size: 14 residues. CDR3 region: CASSLNSPGNEQFF. The CDR3 nucleotides are TGCGCCAGCAGCTTGAACAGCCCCGGCAATGAGCAGTTCTTC.

This sequence joins TRBV5-1 and TRBJ1-1; D is uncertain. The CDR3 consists of 15 residues. Germline CDR1 is SGHRS and CDR2 is YFSETQ. V lost 0 bases to trimming and J lost 2 bases, with 11 bases between them. This CDR3 is CASSLDGRINTEAFF. The CDR3 DNA reads TGCGCCAGCAGCTTGGATGGGCGGATCAACACTGAAGCTTTCTTT.

This clonotype was recorded many times. This chain connects TRBV11-2 to TRBJ1-1; D call uncertain. The V end was cut by 6 bases, the J end by 0 bases, with 8 bases between. The CDR3 spans 13 residues. Germline V CDR1 and CDR2: SGHAT, FQNNGV. CDR3 residues: CASRPNLNTEAFF. Here the CDR3 DNA reads TGTGCCAGCAGACCCAACCTGAACACTGAAGCTTTCTTT.

This clonotype appeared many times. The J gene is TRBJ2-7, the V gene TRBV5-1; D is unclear. From germline, CDR1 is SGHRS and CDR2 YFSETQ. This CDR3 has 12 amino acids. V was clipped by 4 bases and J by 2 bases, with 7 bases between them. CDR3 region: CASSINPYEQYF. The CDR3 DNA sequence: TGCGCCAGCAGCATTAATCCCTACGAGCAGTACTTC.

The chain combines TRBV20-1 with TRBJ1-2, with 7 bases aligning to TRBD1. Germline loops: CDR1 DFQATT, CDR2 SNEGSKA (reference sequence). After removal of 6 bases from V and 4 bases from J, the junction contained 8 bases not matched to a gene. The CDR3 sequence is 13 residues long. As DNA, the CDR3 is TGCAGTGCAAGACAGGGTAATAGCTATGGCTACACCTTC. It encodes CSARQGNSYGYTF.

This clonotype was seen many times. For the CDR3, the DNA is TGCAGTGCTGTCGACAGGGAAGCTTTCTTT. Its translation is CSAVDREAFF. The J gene is TRBJ1-1, the V gene TRBV20-1; D may be TRBD1 (6 bases). Trimming pared 5 bases from V and 8 bases from J, leaving 9 bases between. The length of the CDR3 is 10 residues. Germline V CDR1 and CDR2: DFQATT, SNEGSKA (reference sequence).

Concerning this clonotype itself: A single base separates this from a much larger clone, so it may be a read error. The V call is TRBV30, the J call TRBJ1-1; no firm D call. The germline V gene has CDR1 GTSNPN and CDR2 SVGIG (reference sequence). V lost 5 bases and J 0 bases, leaving 7 bases between the germline ends. The CDR3 spans 12 residues. CDR3 sequence: CAWGRMNTEAFF. The DNA of the CDR3 is TGTGCCTGGGGCAGGATGAACACTGAAGCTTTCTTT.

As regards this clonotype: It may be a read error: a sequence one base away is much more abundant. This chain connects TRBV7-6 to TRBJ2-1; 10 bases agree with TRBD2. The germline gives CDR1 SGHVS, CDR2 FNYEAQ. CDR3 length: 17 residues. The CDR3 here is CASSSTGLAVTYSEQFF. DNA for the CDR3: TGTGCCAGCAGCTCTACCGGACTAGCGGTGACCTACAGTGAGCAGTTCTTC. The variable domain in full, completed from reference TRBV7-6 and TRBJ2-1, reads GAGVSQSPRYKVTKRGQDVALRCDPISGHVSLYWYRQALGQGPEFLTYFNYEAQQDKSGLPNDRFSAERPEGSISTLTIQRTEQRDSAMYRCASSSTGLAVTYSEQFFGPGTRLTVL.

This clonotype was seen ten or more times. The rearrangement uses TRBV12-3 or TRBV12-4 and TRBJ2-1; no firm D call. The CDR3 runs to 16 residues. The V end lost 4 bases, the J end lost 4 bases, and 17 bases lay between the germline ends. CDR3 protein: CASSSPKGGRYNEQFF. The CDR3 DNA sequence: TGTGCCAGCAGTTCTCCCAAAGGTGGAAGGTACAATGAGCAGTTCTTC.

This clonotype was counted at least ten times. V gene TRBV5-1 combines with J gene TRBJ2-7; D gene ambiguous. The germline V gene has CDR1 SGHRS and CDR2 YFSETQ. The length of the CDR3 is 17 residues. V was trimmed by 1 base and J by 4 bases, leaving 21 bases between them. CDR3 in amino acids: CASSLQANRRLRYEQYF. In nucleotides, the CDR3 is TGCGCCAGCAGCTTGCAAGCGAACCGGCGCTTGAGATACGAGCAGTACTTC. Using reference TRBV5-1 and TRBJ2-7 for the parts outside the CDR3, the full variable domain is KAGVTQTPRYLIKTRGQQVTLSCSPISGHRSVSWYQQTPGQGLQFLFEYFSETQRNKGNFPGRFSGRQFSNSRSEMNVSTLELGDSALYLCASSLQANRRLRYEQYFGPGTRLTVT.

This clonotype was counted only a few times. V usage is TRBV5-1 and J usage is TRBJ2-3; D is unclear. Per the germline V gene, CDR1 is SGHRS and CDR2 is YFSETQ. The germline V and J ends were trimmed by 1 base and 6 bases, with 9 bases remaining between them. The length of the CDR3 is 13 residues. The CDR3 nucleotides read TGCGCCAGCAGCTTGTCGCCGACGGATACGCAGTATTTT. This encodes CASSLSPTDTQYF.

A few counts support this clonotype. The rearrangement joins TRBV20-1 to TRBJ1-2; D call uncertain. Looked up from germline, CDR1 is DFQATT and CDR2 is SNEGSKA (reference sequence). Trimming removed 5 bases from V and 2 bases from J, with 9 bases in between. CDR3 length: 12 residues. The CDR3 spells CSAPDGNYGYTF. CDR3 DNA sequence: TGCAGTGCTCCGGACGGCAACTATGGCTACACCTTC.